Listed here is a single T cell receptor (beta chain). The antigen is undetermined. The data were obtained in a study of cytomegalovirus exposure and HLA in healthy donors. The overall study: A subsequent analysis reported that the roughly 120 validation repertoires were produced on the same platform that had also been used for the roughly 700 first-cohort repertoires. Study outcomes and limitations: Cytomegalovirus status was reportedly diagnosed by the classifier with high specificity and sensitivity. Investigators reported 150 to 200 TCR beta chains as tied to cytomegalovirus.

The V segment lost 1 base and the J segment 4 bases; nucleotides outside the gene matches: 7. Germline V gene data show CDR1 as SGHVS and CDR2 as FQNEAQ. The CDR3 is made up of 17 amino acids. Assay used: immunoSEQ multiplex PCR; TCRdb lists only in-frame clones, some missing. This sample yields roughly 200,000 clones, of which about three quarters are seen a single time; less than 1.5% belongs to the top ten. The donors formed part of the 120-subject validation cohort, distinct from the approximately 640-subject first cohort. Sample: PBMCs. J is TRBJ2-2 and V is TRBV7-8; 9 nucleotides match TRBD2. The receptor was derived from a woman aged 25 to 39 in good health and CMV-seronegative. The CDR3 here is CASSLGSFSGSTGELFF. DNA for the CDR3: TGTGCCAGCAGCTTAGGTTCGTTTAGCGGGAGCACCGGGGAGCTGTTTTTT.